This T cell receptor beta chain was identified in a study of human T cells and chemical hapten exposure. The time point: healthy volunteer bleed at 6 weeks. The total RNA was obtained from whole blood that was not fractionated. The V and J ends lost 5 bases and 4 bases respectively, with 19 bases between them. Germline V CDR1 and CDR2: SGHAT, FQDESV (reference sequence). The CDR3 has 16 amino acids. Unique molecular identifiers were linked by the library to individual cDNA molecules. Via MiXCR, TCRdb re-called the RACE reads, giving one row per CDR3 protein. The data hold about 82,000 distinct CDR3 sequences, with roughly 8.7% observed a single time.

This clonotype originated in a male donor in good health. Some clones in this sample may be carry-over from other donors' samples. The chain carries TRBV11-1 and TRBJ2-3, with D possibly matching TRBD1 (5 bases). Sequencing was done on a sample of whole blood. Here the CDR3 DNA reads TGTGCCAGCAGCCCTTACCGTACAAAGGGGCCAGATACGCAGTATTTT. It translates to CASSPYRTKGPDTQYF. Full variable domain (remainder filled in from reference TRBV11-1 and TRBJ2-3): EAEVAQSPRYKITEKSQAVAFWCDPISGHATLYWYRQILGQGPELLVQFQDESVVDDSQLPKDRFSAERLKGVDSTLKIQPAELGDSAMYLCASSPYRTKGPDTQYFGPGTRLTVL.